These 31 T cell receptor beta chains were all obtained from the same sample, sequenced in a study of T cell responses to AZD1222 COVID-19 vaccine. This table comes from immunoSEQ multiplex PCR, and its TCRdb copy is limited to in-frame clones, with some not included. The table lists 75,000 or so clones, 80% to 95% of them singletons. The sequences come from peripheral blood, collected 28 days after the second AZD1222 dose. The receptor source for this set is an adult who received the AZD1222 COVID-19 vaccine.

The V call is TRBV29-1, the J call TRBJ2-7, with 7 bases identical to TRBD1. Unmatched junction bases numbered 8, after V lost 6 bases and J lost 3 bases. This CDR3 has 13 amino acids. Germline loops: CDR1 SQVTM, CDR2 ANQGSEA. For the CDR3, the DNA is TGCAGCGTCAAGACAGGGCGCAACTACGAGCAGTACTTC. Amino acid sequence: CSVKTGRNYEQYF.

The genes are TRBV6-5 and TRBJ2-1; D gene uncertain. Germline lookup yields CDR1 MNHEY and CDR2 SVGAGI. Deletions cut 5 bases from V and 15 bases from J, with 14 bases between. The CDR3 extends over 11 amino acids. The CDR3 bases are TGTGCCAGCAGTACCCCGAGCCGGCTGTTCTTC. The encoded protein is CASSTPSRLFF.

The genes are TRBV5-1 and TRBJ2-7, with D unresolved. Germline V gene data show CDR1 as SGHRS and CDR2 as YFSETQ. Trimming cost V 4 bases and J 0 bases, with 8 bases left between them. The CDR3 is 13 amino acids. The chain's CDR3 is CASSPGPSYEQYF. For the CDR3, the DNA is TGCGCCAGCAGCCCTGGACCCTCCTACGAGCAGTACTTC.

This chain connects TRBV18 to TRBJ2-2, with 9 bases identical to TRBD1. Trimming removed 6 bases from V and 4 bases from J; junction bases left unmatched: 0. The germline CDR1 and CDR2 sequences are KGHSH and LQKENI. This CDR3 is built from 13 residues. CDR3 loop: CASSDRGTGELFF. In DNA form, the CDR3 reads TGTGCCAGCTCGGACAGGGGCACCGGGGAGCTGTTTTTT.

The rearrangement uses TRBV9 and TRBJ1-5; tentatively, D is TRBD1 (6 bases). V was pared by 3 bases and J by 0 bases, with 10 bases between. Per the germline V gene, CDR1 is SGDLS and CDR2 is YYNGEE. CDR3 length: 15 amino acids. The CDR3 here is CASSAEGVSNQPQHF. For the CDR3, the DNA is TGTGCCAGCAGCGCGGAGGGGGTTAGCAATCAGCCCCAGCATTTT.

This chain joins TRBV18 and TRBJ2-7; 8 bases agree with TRBD1. J lost 3 bases, V lost 3 bases, and 7 bases had no gene match. The CDR3 sequence is 15 residues long. Germline V lookup: CDR1 KGHSH, CDR2 LQKENI. The CDR3 DNA follows: TGTGCCAGCTCACCCCCGGGCGGACAGGGCTACGAGCAGTACTTC. It is translated as CASSPPGGQGYEQYF.

The gene calls are TRBV6-5 and TRBJ2-1, with D unclear. The CDR3 spans 14 residues. The V gene's germline CDR1 is MNHEY and CDR2 SVGAGI. V was pared by 0 bases and J by 8 bases, with 11 bases between. The CDR3 sequence: CASSYSKYGHEQFF. DNA for the CDR3: TGTGCCAGCAGTTACTCGAAATATGGCCATGAGCAGTTCTTC.

The chain uses TRBV29-1 and TRBJ2-3; 10 bases line up with TRBD2. The J segment lost 2 bases and the V segment lost 4 bases, leaving 18 bases of the junction unmatched. Germline CDR1 SQVTM, CDR2 ANQGSEA. The CDR3 loop spans 19 amino acids. The CDR3: CSVAPQGWLAGDVTDTQYF. DNA of the CDR3: TGCAGCGTTGCTCCACAGGGCTGGCTAGCGGGAGATGTCACAGATACGCAGTATTTT.

The gene calls are TRBV19 and TRBJ1-1, with D perhaps TRBD1 (6 bases). Looked up from germline, CDR1 is LNHDA and CDR2 is SQIVND (reference sequence). V shed 3 bases and J shed 0 bases, with 8 bases lying between them. The CDR3 spans 14 residues. Written as DNA, the CDR3 is TGTGCCAGTAGTATCGGACAGCTGAACACTGAAGCTTTCTTT. Its protein product is CASSIGQLNTEAFF.

The chain combines TRBV6-5 with TRBJ1-1; D may be TRBD1 (6 bases). Trimming took off 6 bases at V and 1 base at J, with 15 bases between the two ends. The germline V gene has CDR1 MNHEY and CDR2 SVGAGI. The CDR3 runs 15 residues. Written as DNA, the CDR3 is TGTGCCAGCAGCCTAGGGGGGTTCACGAACACTGAAGCTTTCTTT. It translates to CASSLGGFTNTEAFF.

The chain links TRBV19 to TRBJ2-1; 12 positions agree with TRBD2. The CDR3 consists of 16 residues. The germline gives CDR1 LNHDA, CDR2 SQIVND (reference sequence). Trimming took 5 bases from V and 8 from J; bases not matched to a gene: 10. The CDR3 nucleotides are TGTGCCAGTAGTTCCTGGACTAGCGGGATGTTCCATGAGCAGTTCTTC. Its translation is CASSSWTSGMFHEQFF.

The gene calls are TRBV7-3 and TRBJ2-3; D not certain. The germline CDR1 and CDR2 sequences are SGHTA and FQGTGA. CDR3 length equals 16 residues. Trimming shortened V by 0 bases and J by 1 base, and 11 bases separated the two germline ends. This CDR3 reads CASSLTSGTGTDTQYF. In DNA form, the CDR3 reads TGTGCCAGCAGCTTAACGTCGGGTACCGGCACAGATACGCAGTATTTT. Looking up the rest from reference TRBV7-3 and TRBJ2-3 gives the full variable domain: GAGVSQTPSNKVTEKGKYVELRCDPISGHTALYWYRQSLGQGPEFLIYFQGTGAADDSGLPNDRFFAVRPEGSVSTLKIQRTERGDSAVYLCASSLTSGTGTDTQYFGPGTRLTVL.

The chain combines TRBV7-9 with TRBJ2-7; a possible D gene is TRBD2 (6 bases). Germline V gives CDR1 SEHNR, CDR2 FQNEAQ (reference sequence). CDR3 length equals 14 residues. Deletions cut 5 bases from V and 1 base from J, with 12 bases between. The CDR3 sequence is CASSPRLASYEQYF. The CDR3 DNA sequence: TGTGCCAGCAGCCCCCGGCTAGCGTCCTACGAGCAGTACTTC.

V is TRBV6-5 and J is TRBJ1-1, with D unresolved. V was shortened by 0 bases and J by 6 bases, with 11 bases between the two germline ends. Germline V gene sequence: CDR1 MNHEY, CDR2 SVGAGI. The CDR3 extends over 14 amino acids. The CDR3 nucleotides read TGTGCCAGCAGTTACTCGAGCAGTGGCGCTGAAGCTTTCTTT. It codes for CASSYSSSGAEAFF.

The rearrangement uses TRBV6-5 and TRBJ2-7; no reliable D call. Trimming pared 11 bases from V and 0 bases from J, leaving 11 bases between. CDR1 is MNHEY and CDR2 is SVGAGI in the germline V gene. The CDR3 is made up of 12 amino acids. The DNA for the CDR3 is TGTGCCGTCAAAGGTACCTCCTACGAGCAGTACTTC. Translated, it gives CAVKGTSYEQYF.

The J gene is TRBJ2-7, the V gene TRBV3-1 (or the pseudogene TRBV3-2), with D perhaps matching TRBD2 (6 bases). There are 14 residues in the CDR3. The V gene lost 4 bases and the J gene lost 8 bases, with 18 bases spanning the gap. The germline V gene has CDR1 LGHDT and CDR2 YNNKEL (reference sequence). CDR3 protein: CASSRGVTGSQQYF. CDR3 nucleotide sequence: TGTGCCAGCAGCCGGGGGGTGACGGGATCCCAGCAGTACTTC.

This chain links TRBV7-9 with TRBJ1-4, with D uncertain. Germline CDR1 SEHNR, CDR2 FQNEAQ (reference sequence). V dropped 8 bases and J dropped 6 bases, with 7 bases sitting between them. The CDR3 loop spans 11 amino acids. The CDR3 protein is CASGGDEKLFF. The CDR3 DNA sequence: TGTGCCAGCGGCGGCGATGAAAAACTGTTTTTT.

This clone was counted a single time. V is TRBV5-1 and J is TRBJ1-4, with D unresolved. This CDR3 is 13 amino acids long. Germline assignment: CDR1 SGHRS and CDR2 YFSETQ. V shed 8 bases and J shed 7 bases, with 15 bases lying between them. In DNA, the CDR3 is TGCGCCAGTTGTGGGAGGAGTGGTGAAAAACTGTTTTTT. It encodes CASCGRSGEKLFF.

V and J are TRBV28 and TRBJ2-3; 10 bases are shared with TRBD2. In germline, CDR1 is MDHEN, CDR2 SYDVKM. The CDR3 spans 17 residues. The V segment lost 5 bases and the J segment 2 bases; nucleotides outside the gene matches: 10. The CDR3 spells CASSISGLADFTDTQYF. Written as DNA, the CDR3 is TGTGCCAGCAGTATTTCTGGACTAGCGGATTTCACAGATACGCAGTATTTT.

V usage is TRBV9 and J usage is TRBJ1-5; 8 positions agree with TRBD1. This CDR3 is 15 amino acids long. Germline CDR1 is SGDLS and CDR2 is YYNGEE. Unmatched junction bases numbered 5, after V lost 5 bases and J lost 1 base. The CDR3 here is CASSRGQGSNQPQHF. Here the CDR3 DNA reads TGTGCCAGCAGTAGAGGACAGGGCAGCAATCAGCCCCAGCATTTT.

The gene calls are TRBV20-1 and TRBJ2-7, with 7 nucleotides matching TRBD1. CDR1 and CDR2 from the germline V gene are DFQATT and SNEGSKA (reference sequence). V trimming: 3 bases; J trimming: 4 bases; junction bases outside the gene matches: 0. The CDR3 runs 11 residues. CDR3 protein: CSASRGYEQYF. The CDR3 nucleotides are TGCAGTGCTAGCAGGGGGTACGAGCAGTACTTC.

This sequence joins TRBV28 and TRBJ2-1; 7 positions agree with TRBD1. The trim removed 5 bases at V and 5 bases at J, leaving 6 bases unmatched. The CDR3 runs to 14 residues. The germline CDR1 and CDR2 sequences are MDHEN and SYDVKM. CDR3 residues: CASSLPGQNNEQFF. CDR3 in DNA: TGTGCCAGCAGTCTACCGGGACAGAACAATGAGCAGTTCTTC.

The V gene is TRBV28, the J gene TRBJ1-2; D possibly corresponds to TRBD1 (6 bases). Germline V gene data show CDR1 as MDHEN and CDR2 as SYDVKM. This CDR3 has 13 residues. V was pared by 7 bases and J by 4 bases, with 13 bases between. DNA for the CDR3: TGTGCCAGCACCATAGGGGGGGCCTATGGCTACACCTTC. This codes for CASTIGGAYGYTF.

The rearrangement links TRBV29-1 to TRBJ1-1, with D tentatively TRBD1 (5 bases). From germline, CDR1 is SQVTM and CDR2 ANQGSEA. The length of the CDR3 is 15 residues. V was shortened by 6 bases and J by 5 bases, with 22 bases between the two germline ends. CDR3 DNA sequence: TGCAGCGTGCGACGGGACGTTGGTGGGAGTACTGAAGCTTTCTTT. Translated, it gives CSVRRDVGGSTEAFF.

This clone was seen just once. The CDR3 DNA follows: TGTGCCAGCAGTTTACTTGGACCTAACGAGCAGTACTTC. Translated: CASSLLGPNEQYF. This sequence joins TRBV28 and TRBJ2-7; D call uncertain. Trimming removed 2 bases from V and 5 bases from J, with 10 bases in between. Germline V gives CDR1 MDHEN, CDR2 SYDVKM. The CDR3 is 13 amino acids.

The chain couples TRBV14 to TRBJ2-7; D call uncertain. CDR1 and CDR2 from the germline V gene are SGHDN and FVKESK. V dropped 8 bases and J dropped 2 bases, with 4 bases sitting between them. The length of the CDR3 is 10 residues. This CDR3 is CASFTYEQYF. The CDR3 coding sequence is TGTGCCAGCTTCACCTACGAGCAGTACTTC.

The chain has TRBV19 and TRBJ2-3; D perhaps matches TRBD1 (6 bases). Germline CDR1 and CDR2: LNHDA and SQIVND (reference sequence). V lost 5 bases, J lost 3 bases, and 12 bases lay in between. The CDR3 sequence is 14 residues long. CDR3 in amino acids: CASSGYRETDTQYF. The CDR3 region has the DNA TGTGCCAGTAGTGGTTACAGGGAAACAGATACGCAGTATTTT. The variable domain in full, with the rest retrieved from reference TRBV19 and TRBJ2-3, is DGGITQSPKYLFRKEGQNVTLSCEQNLNHDAMYWYRQDPGQGLRLIYYSQIVNDFQKGDIAEGYSVSREKKESFPLTVTSAQKNPTAFYLCASSGYRETDTQYFGPGTRLTVL.

This sequence joins TRBV9 and TRBJ1-5, with D maybe TRBD1 (5 bases). Trimming took 0 bases from V and 4 from J, leaving 11 bases between them. The CDR3 has 15 amino acids. Germline lookup yields CDR1 SGDLS and CDR2 YYNGEE. CDR3 in amino acids: CASSVGQGGNQPQHF. The CDR3 DNA sequence: TGTGCCAGCAGCGTAGGGCAGGGCGGTAATCAGCCCCAGCATTTT.

This chain joins TRBV5-6 and TRBJ2-4; the D gene is possibly TRBD1 (6 bases). Germline-derived CDR1 and CDR2 are SGHDT and YYEEEE. CDR3 length equals 17 residues. V dropped 4 bases and J dropped 0 bases, with 17 bases sitting between them. CDR3 nucleotides: TGTGCCAGCAGCCAGGATAGGGGGATTCTAGCCAAAAACATTCAGTACTTC. Protein product: CASSQDRGILAKNIQYF.

V gene TRBV10-3 combines with J gene TRBJ2-1, with TRBD2 identical over 15 bases. After removal of 2 bases from V and 6 bases from J, the junction contained 2 bases not matched to a gene. The CDR3 runs to 16 residues. Germline-derived CDR1 and CDR2 are ENHRY and SYGVKD. This chain's CDR3 is CAISEPGLAGGNEQFF. The CDR3 DNA sequence: TGTGCCATCAGTGAGCCGGGACTAGCGGGAGGCAATGAGCAGTTCTTC.

The V gene is TRBV5-1, the J gene TRBJ2-7; the match to TRBD1 covers 7 bases. Germline assignment: CDR1 SGHRS and CDR2 YFSETQ. After removal of 4 bases from V and 3 bases from J, the junction contained 7 bases not matched to a gene. The CDR3 totals 14 residues. In DNA, the CDR3 is TGCGCCAGCAGCGTCACGACAGGGCTCTACGAGCAGTACTTC. Translation gives CASSVTTGLYEQYF.